This TCR beta chain is drawn from a study of CXCR3-negative and CXCR3-positive naive CD8 T cells. The naive CD8+ gate required CD45RO-CCR7+CD27+CD95- phenotype. Points from the study as a whole: The level of CXCR3 expression partially decreased after cryopreservation; the majority of assays used fresh PBMCs. TRB CDR3s were more hydrophobic in CXCR3-positive than in CXCR3-negative naive cells. TCR interaction strength was inferred from TRB CDR3 physicochemistry, as CD5 matched across naive subsets.

About this clonotype itself: As yet, its antigen is unknown.

Libraries were UMI-labeled 5' RACE TRB cDNA. One entry per CDR3 protein, without DNA, is what TCRdb gives after re-calling the 5' RACE reads. This sample contains more than 70,000 distinct CDR3 sequences. The source of this sequence is a human donor in good health. Some clones in this sample may be carry-over from other donors' samples. The source material was naive CXCR3+ CD8+ T cells from blood. The subset was: CD45RO-CCR7+CD27+CD95- naive CD8+ T cells expressing CXCR3 (TNR3+).

The CDR3 is CASSELYTGELFF. The chain recombines TRBV25-1 with TRBJ2-2. The germline V gene has CDR1 MGHDK and CDR2 SYGVNS. This CDR3 has 13 residues.